The TCR beta chain under discussion was sequenced for a study of T-cell reconstitution after alpha-beta-depleted transplantation in children. Broader study findings: Some patients showed high day-60 TCRbeta diversity, which derived from surviving recipient T cells and thymic progenitors. About two months after transplant, alpha-beta T cells reportedly came from several hundred expanded graft clones. Most T-cell counts and diversity one year after the transplant came from T cells that were newly produced.

It was with unique molecular identifiers that the TCRbeta library was prepared. TCRdb re-analysed the PCR reads in MiXCR, keeping a single row per CDR3 protein. The data show around 450,000 distinct CDR3 sequences, roughly 44% seen once. There are a few counts of this clonotype. Its antigen is unidentified. The sequence was obtained from a girl aged 2 to 10 with aplastic anemia, due to receive a stem cell transplant. This specimen was PBMCs, taken before TCRalphabeta/CD19-depleted stem cell transplant.

This CDR3 is CASSYSNVPWGPYGYTF. CDR3 nucleotide sequence: TGTGCCAGCAGTTACTCGAACGTCCCCTGGGGCCCTTATGGCTACACCTTC. The chain uses TRBV6-5 and TRBJ1-2; TRBD1 might be the D (5 bases). Trimming took off 0 bases at V and 5 bases at J, with 19 bases between the two ends. Germline assignment: CDR1 MNHEY and CDR2 SVGAGI. The CDR3 is 17 amino acids.